This T cell receptor beta chain was found in a study of control samples from healthy donors and cancer patients. The method was immunoSEQ multiplex PCR; TCRdb's version includes in-frame clones alone and lacks a portion of them. The table has around 150,000 clones, around nine tenths seen once. Germline values: CDR1 SGHVS, CDR2 FNYEAQ. The CDR3 has 16 residues. With 5 bases removed from V and 1 base from J, the gap between germline ends came to 15 bases. This clone was seen a few times. Sequencing was done on a sample of blood. The rearrangement links TRBV7-6 to TRBJ2-1; unclear D gene. This receptor was obtained from a man aged 18 to 30 in good health. The CDR3 DNA sequence: TGTGCCAGCAGCGTGGTGCAAGGCCTTTCCTACAATGAGCAGTTCTTC. It is translated as CASSVVQGLSYNEQFF.